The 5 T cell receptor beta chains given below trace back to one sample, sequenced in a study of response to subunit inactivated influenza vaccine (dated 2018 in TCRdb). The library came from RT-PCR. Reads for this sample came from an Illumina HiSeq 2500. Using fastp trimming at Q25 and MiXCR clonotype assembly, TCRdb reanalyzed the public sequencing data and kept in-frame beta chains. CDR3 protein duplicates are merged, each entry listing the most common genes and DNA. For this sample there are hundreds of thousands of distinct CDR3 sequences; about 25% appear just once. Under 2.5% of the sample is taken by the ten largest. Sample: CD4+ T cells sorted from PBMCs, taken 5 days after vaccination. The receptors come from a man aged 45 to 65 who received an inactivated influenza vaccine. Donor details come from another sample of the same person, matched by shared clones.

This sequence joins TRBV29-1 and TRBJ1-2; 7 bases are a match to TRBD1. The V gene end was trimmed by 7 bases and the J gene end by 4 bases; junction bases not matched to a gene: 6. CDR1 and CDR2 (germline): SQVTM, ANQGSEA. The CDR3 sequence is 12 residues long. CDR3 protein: CSATRDSYGYTF. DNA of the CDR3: TGCAGCGCTACCCGGGACAGCTATGGCTACACCTTC.

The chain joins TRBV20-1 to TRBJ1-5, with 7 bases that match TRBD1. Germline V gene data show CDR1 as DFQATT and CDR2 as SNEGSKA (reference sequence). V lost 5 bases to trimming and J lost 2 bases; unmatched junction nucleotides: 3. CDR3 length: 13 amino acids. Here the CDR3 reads CSAHRGGNQPQHF. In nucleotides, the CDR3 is TGCAGTGCTCACAGGGGCGGCAATCAGCCCCAGCATTTT.

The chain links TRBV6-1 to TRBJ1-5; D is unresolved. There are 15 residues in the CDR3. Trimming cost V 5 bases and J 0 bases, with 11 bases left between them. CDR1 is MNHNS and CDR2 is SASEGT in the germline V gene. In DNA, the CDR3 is TGTGCCAGCAGTAGCTCCCGGGGTAGCAATCAGCCCCAGCATTTT. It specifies CASSSSRGSNQPQHF.

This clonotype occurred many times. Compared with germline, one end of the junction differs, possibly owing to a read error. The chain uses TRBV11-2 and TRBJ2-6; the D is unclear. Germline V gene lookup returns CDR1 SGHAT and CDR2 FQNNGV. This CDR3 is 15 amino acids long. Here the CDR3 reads CASSLSSSGANVLTF. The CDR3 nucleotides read TGTGCCAGCAGCTTAAGCTCGTCTGGTGCCAACGTCCTGACTTTC.

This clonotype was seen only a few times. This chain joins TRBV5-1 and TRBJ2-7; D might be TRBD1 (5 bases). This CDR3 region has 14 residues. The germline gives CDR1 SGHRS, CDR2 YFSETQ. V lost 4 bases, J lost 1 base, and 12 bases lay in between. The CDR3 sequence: CASSDRRVSYEQYF. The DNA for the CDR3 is TGCGCCAGCAGCGACCGCAGGGTGTCCTACGAGCAGTACTTC.